These 31 T cell receptor beta chains share one sample of origin, sequenced in a study of T cells in women clearing cervical HPV infection. Data came from immunoSEQ multiplex PCR; TCRdb stores just in-frame clones and leaves some out. The table gives 20,000 or so clones; the top ten clones make up about 3.3% of it. What was sequenced was blood buffy coat. Every receptor here comes from a woman aged 18 to 69 with a cervical HPV16 infection that either progressed to CIN3+ or cleared (not recorded which).

Points on this clone: The read ends 3 residues shy of where the CDR3 ends; the end is completed using the germline J gene. The chain is built from TRBV18 and TRBJ1-1; 8 bases map to TRBD1. CDR1 and CDR2 (germline): KGHSH, LQKENI. J was trimmed by 0 bases and V by 3 bases; bases with no gene match: 6. This CDR3 comprises 16 residues. The CDR3 loop reads CASSPRTGSLNTEAFF. CDR3 DNA (partial): TGTGCCAGCTCACCTAGGACAGGGTCCCTGAACACTGAA.

On this clone itself: The junction differs from germline at one of its ends, possibly a read error. From the germline J gene comes the end of the CDR3, since the read stops 3 residues before it. This chain connects TRBV4-2 to TRBJ2-4; 12 bases line up with TRBD2. The CDR3 length is 17 residues. CDR1 is LGHNA, CDR2 YNFKEQ, per germline. CDR3 DNA (partial): TGCGCCAGCAGCCAAGAACCGGGACTAGCGGGTATGGACATT. This sequence encodes CASSQEPGLAGMDI. The full CDR3 is CASSQEPGLAGMDIQYF.

Note on this clone: The sequenced fragment ends 3 residues before the CDR3 boundary, so the rest is inferred from the germline J gene. The chain combines TRBV11-2 with TRBJ2-2; D unresolved. CDR1 and CDR2 from the germline V gene are SGHAT and FQNNGV. V lost 0 bases to trimming and J lost 5 bases, with 7 bases between them. The CDR3 length is 14 residues. The CDR3: CASSLEPGTGELFF. The CDR3 DNA, read in part, is TGTGCCAGCAGCTTAGAACCAGGAACCGGGGAG.

Remarks on this clone: At one end, the junction sequence differs from germline, possibly due to a read error. Read data end 3 residues before the CDR3 end; the end is taken from the germline J gene. The chain is built from TRBV4-2 and TRBJ2-1; 7 bases agree with TRBD2. CDR3 size: 15 residues. Germline V CDR1 and CDR2: LGHNA, YNFKEQ. The part of the CDR3 DNA that was read is TGCGCCAGCAGCCAGGGTGGACTAGTAGTGGATGAG. Translated, it gives CASSQGGLVVDE. The CDR3, in full, reads CASSQGGLVVDEQFF.

The chain's CDR3 is CASRRDSSFGNTIYF. The CDR3 bases that were read are TGCGCCAGCAGACGCGACAGTTCCTTTGGAAACACC. The chain employs TRBV10-2 and TRBJ1-3; perhaps TRBD1 as D (5 bases). The CDR3 end falls 3 residues outside the read, so it is completed with the germline J gene. The CDR3 has 15 amino acids. V gave up 6 bases and J gave up 3 bases, with 15 bases separating them. Germline-derived CDR1 and CDR2 are WSHSY and SAAADI.

Partial CDR3 DNA: TGTGCCAGCACCGTAGCGGGAGGGCCGAACAATGAG. Its protein is CASTVAGGPNNE. The full-length CDR3 reads as CASTVAGGPNNEQFF. This chain joins TRBV6-2 or TRBV6-3 and TRBJ2-1; 11 nucleotides align to TRBD2. The read stops 3 residues short of the end of the CDR3; the missing end is completed from the germline J gene. Trimming took 7 bases from V and 5 from J; bases not matched to a gene: 7. The CDR3 is 15 amino acids. The germline gives CDR1 MNHEY, CDR2 SVGEGT.

With regard to this clone: The observed sequence ends 3 residues before the CDR3 terminus, with the missing tail filled in from the germline J gene. J is TRBJ2-7 and V is TRBV7-9, with 7 bases matching TRBD1. The CDR3 sequence is 13 residues long. The ends lost 2 bases at V and 6 bases at J; junction bases unmatched: 4. Per the germline V gene, CDR1 is SEHNR and CDR2 is FQNEAQ (reference sequence). The CDR3 sequence is CASSLMAGGEQYF. The sequenced part of the CDR3 DNA is TGTGCCAGCAGCTTAATGGCAGGGGGCGAG.

Worth noting for this clone: The read falls 3 residues short of the CDR3 end, and the missing part is taken from the germline J gene. V gene TRBV20-1 combines with J gene TRBJ2-7; 12 nucleotides align to TRBD2. Germline V lookup: CDR1 DFQATT, CDR2 SNEGSKA (reference sequence). CDR3 length: 16 residues. V gave up 0 bases and J gave up 3 bases; unmatched junction bases: 6. CDR3 DNA (partial): TGCAGTGCTAGAGATGGGACTAGCGGGCACCTCTACGAG. Protein sequence: CSARDGTSGHLYE. The full CDR3 protein is CSARDGTSGHLYEQYF.

In the case of this clone: The CDR3 extends 3 residues past the end of the read, so its final part is completed from the germline J gene. The rearrangement links TRBV6-2 or TRBV6-3 to TRBJ2-5; 10 bases map to TRBD2. Germline loops: CDR1 MNHEY, CDR2 SVGEGT. The CDR3 length is 16 residues. V shed 5 bases and J 7 bases; nucleotides not matched to a gene: 13. The CDR3 bases that were read are TGTGCCAGCAGTCCCCGTCGGACTAGCGGCTCGGGGACC. Its protein product is CASSPRRTSGSGT. The entire CDR3 is CASSPRRTSGSGTQYF.

The CDR3 bases that were read are TGCGCCAGCAGCTTGGCACTAGCGGGCGACTCCTACGAG. Translated, it gives CASSLALAGDSYE. The full CDR3 protein reads CASSLALAGDSYEQYF. The genes are TRBV5-1 and TRBJ2-7, with TRBD2 matching 9 bases. The CDR3 extends 3 residues past the end of the read, so its final part is completed from the germline J gene. This CDR3 has 16 residues. Germline V lookup: CDR1 SGHRS, CDR2 YFSETQ. The V gene end was trimmed by 0 bases and the J gene end by 0 bases; junction bases not matched to a gene: 4.

Regarding this clone: The CDR3 end falls 3 residues outside the read, so it is completed with the germline J gene. The V call is TRBV20-1, the J call TRBJ2-6, with D maybe TRBD1 (6 bases). This CDR3 is built from 15 residues. The germline V gene has CDR1 DFQATT and CDR2 SNEGSKA (reference sequence). Trimming took 6 bases from V and 0 from J, leaving 12 bases between them. CDR3: CSATSGDSGANVLTF. The sequenced CDR3 bases are TGCAGTGCAACCTCAGGGGACTCTGGGGCCAACGTC.

With regard to this clone: The read comes to an end 3 residues before the CDR3 does, leaving the germline J gene to fill in the end. The J gene is TRBJ2-7, the V gene TRBV7-2; 8 bases are a match to TRBD1. J gave up 3 bases and V 5 bases, and 9 bases lay outside the gene matches. From germline, CDR1 is SGHTA and CDR2 FQGNSA. This CDR3 comprises 15 residues. Incomplete CDR3 DNA: TGTGCCAGCAGCGGTACAGGGGGTTTTAACTACGAG. Amino acids: CASSGTGGFNYE. The entire CDR3 reads CASSGTGGFNYEQYF.

CDR3 DNA, as far as it was read: TGTGCCAGCAGTTACGCCCGGACAGGAAACTACGAG. Translated, it gives CASSYARTGNYE. The entire CDR3 protein is CASSYARTGNYEQYF. The chain has TRBV6-2 or TRBV6-3 and TRBJ2-7, with TRBD1 matching 7 bases. With the read ending 3 residues before the CDR3 end, the germline J gene is used to fill in that end. The ends lost 2 bases at V and 3 bases at J; junction bases unmatched: 7. The CDR3 sequence is 15 residues long. Germline lookup yields CDR1 MNHEY and CDR2 SVGEGT.

A word on this clone: The missing CDR3 end, 3 residues past where the read stops, is filled in from the germline J gene. The chain links TRBV23-1 to TRBJ2-5; 8 bases line up with TRBD1. TRBV23-1 is reported as an ORF; its role is uncertain. This CDR3 region has 15 residues. The ends lost 0 bases at V and 2 bases at J; junction bases unmatched: 2. CDR3 protein: CASSQSWTGQETQYF. The CDR3 DNA, read in part, is TGCGCCAGCAGTCAATCCTGGACAGGGCAAGAGACC.

About this clone itself: The DNA ends 3 residues before the CDR3 does, and the rest of the CDR3 is filled in from the germline J gene. The chain links TRBV7-2 to TRBJ2-2; tentative D call: TRBD1 (6 bases). The germline V gene has CDR1 SGHTA and CDR2 FQGNSA. The CDR3 has 16 residues. Trimming left V 0 bases short and J 3 bases short, with 11 bases between. The sequenced part of the CDR3 DNA is TGTGCCAGCAGCTTAGCTCAGGGGTTGTACACCGGGGAG. Encoded protein: CASSLAQGLYTGE. The entire CDR3 protein reads CASSLAQGLYTGELFF.

Regarding this clone: The CDR3 end falls 3 residues outside the read, so it is completed with the germline J gene. The chain has TRBV5-1 and TRBJ1-2, with TRBD1 matching over 8 bases. The CDR3 covers 15 residues. Germline V gene data show CDR1 as SGHRS and CDR2 as YFSETQ. V gave up 0 bases and J gave up 7 bases; unmatched junction bases: 8. CDR3 sequence reads: CASSLAPGQGGGYTF. CDR3 DNA (partial): TGCGCCAGCAGCTTGGCCCCAGGACAGGGCGGTGGC. Full variable domain (rest looked up from reference TRBV5-1 and TRBJ1-2): KAGVTQTPRYLIKTRGQQVTLSCSPISGHRSVSWYQQTPGQGLQFLFEYFSETQRNKGNFPGRFSGRQFSNSRSEMNVSTLELGDSALYLCASSLAPGQGGGYTFGSGTRLTVV.

About this clone: The read ends 3 residues early relative to the CDR3; the germline J gene fills the gap. The rearrangement links TRBV18 to TRBJ2-2; 10 bases agree with TRBD2. CDR1 KGHSH and CDR2 LQKENI come from the germline V gene. The CDR3 has 16 amino acids. V dropped 1 base and J dropped 3; count of bases not matched to a gene: 2. The part of the CDR3 DNA that was read is TGTGCCAGCTCACCACTAGCGGGAGGTGACACCGGGGAG. Translating it yields CASSPLAGGDTGE. The complete CDR3 reads CASSPLAGGDTGELFF.

A word on this clone: The sequence runs out 3 residues before the end of the CDR3; the remainder is reconstructed from the germline J gene. The chain links TRBV30 to TRBJ2-6, with 9 bases matching TRBD1. Germline V CDR1 and CDR2: GTSNPN, SVGIG (reference sequence). CDR3 length equals 15 residues. The V gene end was trimmed by 7 bases and the J gene end by 0 bases; junction bases not matched to a gene: 4. The CDR3 sequence is CASDRGFSGANVLTF. CDR3 DNA (partial): TGTGCCTCGGACAGGGGTTTCTCTGGGGCCAACGTC. Looking up the rest from reference TRBV30 and TRBJ2-6 gives the full variable domain: SQTIHQWPATLVQPVGSPLSLECTVEGTSNPNLYWYRQAAGRGLQLLFYSVGIGQISSEVPQNLSASRPQDRQFILSSKKLLLSDSGFYLCASDRGFSGANVLTFGAGSRLTVL.

For this clone: Sequencing ends 3 residues short of the CDR3 end; the germline J gene provides the rest. The chain combines TRBV6-1 with TRBJ1-6; D not resolved. Trimming took off 4 bases at V and 7 bases at J, with 8 bases between the two ends. The CDR3 consists of 13 residues. In germline, CDR1 is MNHNS, CDR2 SASEGT. CDR3 bases read: TGTGCCAGCAGTGTTAACTGGAATTCACCC. This codes for CASSVNWNSP. The entire CDR3 protein reads CASSVNWNSPLHF.

Concerning this clone: The CDR3 extends 3 residues past the end of the read, so its final part is completed from the germline J gene. The V gene is TRBV28, the J gene TRBJ2-7; D is possibly TRBD2 (7 bases). Looked up from germline, CDR1 is MDHEN and CDR2 is SYDVKM. This CDR3 region has 14 residues. Trimming shortened V by 4 bases and J by 4 bases, and 14 bases separated the two germline ends. The CDR3 bases that were read are TGTGCCAGCAGTTCCGGAGGGGGGGGATACGAG. Its translation: CASSSGGGGYE. The full CDR3 is CASSSGGGGYEQYF.

Worth noting for this clone: The read gets to within 3 residues of the CDR3 end, and the germline J gene fills in the rest. The V call is TRBV12-3 or TRBV12-4, the J call TRBJ2-3, with no clear D. This CDR3 has 15 amino acids. The V and J ends lost 1 base and 6 bases respectively, with 14 bases between them. The CDR3 reads CASSLGDGVWDTQYF. Partial CDR3 DNA: TGTGCCAGCAGTTTAGGCGATGGTGTTTGGGATACG.

As for this clone: The CDR3 end is not reached by the read, which stops 3 residues before it; the germline J gene fills it in. The genes are TRBV11-3 and TRBJ2-5; TRBD2 matches 10 bases. Germline values: CDR1 SGHNT, CDR2 YENEEA. The CDR3 is 13 amino acids. J gave up 1 base and V 8 bases, and 1 base lay outside the gene matches. The sequenced CDR3 bases are TGTGCCAGCTCTAGCGGGAGCCAAGAGACC. Its translation is CASSSGSQET. The entire CDR3 reads CASSSGSQETQYF.

To note about this clone: One end of the junction fails to match germline, which may point to a read error. The read is 3 residues too short to cover the CDR3 end, so that end is filled in from the germline J gene. The chain employs TRBV30 and TRBJ2-2, with D possibly TRBD2 on 6 matching bases. Per germline, CDR1 GTSNPN and CDR2 SVGIG (reference sequence). This CDR3 contains 11 residues. Partial CDR3 DNA: TGTGCCTGGAGTATAGGCGGGAAG. Its protein product is CAWSIGGK. The CDR3, in full, reads CAWSIGGKLFF.

Turning to this clone: The read gets to within 3 residues of the CDR3 end, and the germline J gene fills in the rest. The V and J genes are TRBV28 and TRBJ2-3; D tentatively reads TRBD1 or TRBD2 (5 bases each). Per germline, CDR1 MDHEN and CDR2 SYDVKM. V lost 4 bases and J lost 2, with 16 bases in between. This CDR3 has 16 amino acids. Incomplete CDR3 DNA: TGTGCCAGCAGTTCCCCTGGGAGACAGTCCACAGATACG. It specifies CASSSPGRQSTDT. In full, the CDR3 is CASSSPGRQSTDTQYF.

Remarks on this clone: Sequencing ends 3 residues short of the CDR3 end; the germline J gene provides the rest. The V and J genes are TRBV7-9 and TRBJ1-1; a possible D gene is TRBD1 (5 bases). The CDR3 runs 14 residues. In germline, CDR1 is SEHNR, CDR2 FQNEAQ (reference sequence). Trimming took off 3 bases at V and 0 bases at J, with 8 bases between the two ends. CDR3 DNA, as far as it was read: TGTGCCAGCAGCTTCCCGGGGGTGAACACTGAA. Translated: CASSFPGVNTE. In full, the CDR3 reads CASSFPGVNTEAFF.

Concerning this clone itself: The CDR3 goes on 3 residues after the read ends, and that part is filled in from the germline J gene. The rearrangement uses TRBV5-1 and TRBJ2-2; tentatively, D is TRBD2 (6 bases). The V gene's germline CDR1 is SGHRS and CDR2 YFSETQ. V lost 4 bases and J lost 0, with 13 bases in between. The CDR3 length is 16 residues. The part of the CDR3 DNA that was read is TGCGCCAGCAGCGGCACGACTAGTCCGAACACCGGGGAG. Translated, it gives CASSGTTSPNTGE. The whole CDR3 protein is CASSGTTSPNTGELFF.

Points on this clone: The missing CDR3 end, 3 residues past where the read stops, is filled in from the germline J gene. V is TRBV20-1 and J is TRBJ1-5, with 8 bases matching TRBD1. In germline, CDR1 is DFQATT, CDR2 SNEGSKA (reference sequence). The CDR3 is 15 residues long. V shed 6 bases and J 3 bases; nucleotides not matched to a gene: 10. Incomplete CDR3 DNA: TGCAGTGCACAGTCAGGGGGCGATAACAATCAGCCC. It yields the protein CSAQSGGDNNQP. The CDR3 as a whole reads CSAQSGGDNNQPQHF.

CDR3 amino acids: CASKGVSTDTQYF. The CDR3 DNA, read in part, is TGTGCCAGCAAGGGGGTTTCCACAGATACG. The chain uses TRBV7-2 and TRBJ2-3, with TRBD1 as a possible D gene (6 bases). The read falls 3 residues short of the CDR3 end, and the missing part is taken from the germline J gene. Trimming removed 7 bases from V and 2 bases from J, with 10 bases in between. Germline V CDR1 and CDR2: SGHTA, FQGNSA. This CDR3 spans 13 amino acids.

Concerning this clone: Read sequence stops 3 residues before the CDR3 end, and the germline J gene provides the missing end. The rearrangement joins TRBV7-9 to TRBJ2-1, with 7 bases that match TRBD2. Germline V lookup: CDR1 SEHNR, CDR2 FQNEAQ (reference sequence). The junction had 1 base not matched to a gene; V was cut back by 4 bases and J by 7 bases. The CDR3 runs 12 residues. Partial CDR3 DNA: TGTGCCAGCAGCTACGGGGGGAATGAG. The encoded protein is CASSYGGNE. The entire CDR3 protein is CASSYGGNEQFF.

The CDR3 protein is CASSPRDINTGELFF. The CDR3 bases that were read are TGTGCCAGCAGCCCAAGGGACATAAACACCGGGGAG. The rearrangement joins TRBV11-2 to TRBJ2-2; D is possibly TRBD1 (6 bases). The observed sequence ends 3 residues before the CDR3 terminus, with the missing tail filled in from the germline J gene. Trimming pared 5 bases from V and 2 bases from J, leaving 12 bases between. This CDR3 spans 15 amino acids. The germline V gene has CDR1 SGHAT and CDR2 FQNNGV.

A remark on this clone: The CDR3 goes on 3 residues after the read ends, and that part is filled in from the germline J gene. This chain uses TRBV7-9 with TRBJ1-5, with D possibly TRBD1 on 6 matching bases. The germline gives CDR1 SEHNR, CDR2 FQNEAQ (reference sequence). CDR3 length: 15 amino acids. The V gene lost 4 bases and the J gene lost 2 bases, with 12 bases spanning the gap. The CDR3 bases that were read are TGTGCCAGCAGCTCCTTTGAGGGGGGCAATCAGCCC. It specifies CASSSFEGGNQP. The complete CDR3 protein is CASSSFEGGNQPQHF.